Shown below are 15 T cell receptor beta chains from a single sample sequenced in a study of blood T cell repertoires in COVID-19. Produced via immunoSEQ multiplex PCR; TCRdb's table is partial and in-frame only. Counted here are just over 300,000 clones, 90% occurring once; the ten biggest clones make up 3.5% to 4.5%. Sequencing used PBMCs or T cells enriched from blood (not recorded which). These receptors came from a woman aged 18-35 years with acute COVID-19.

Comments on this clone: Other DNA variants within this sample encode the same CDR3. This sequence joins TRBV27 and TRBJ2-7; 7 bases agree with TRBD1. The germline gives CDR1 MNHEY, CDR2 SMNVEV (reference sequence). The V gene end was trimmed by 5 bases and the J gene end by 7 bases; junction bases not matched to a gene: 11. The CDR3 contains 14 residues. CDR3 sequence reads: CASSPSLTGREQYF. CDR3 DNA sequence: TGTGCCAGCAGTCCCTCCCTGACAGGGCGTGAGCAGTACTTC.

The chain couples TRBV5-1 to TRBJ2-7, with 8 bases matching TRBD1. J was trimmed by 5 bases and V by 3 bases; bases with no gene match: 7. Germline assignment: CDR1 SGHRS and CDR2 YFSETQ. CDR3 size: 14 residues. Here the CDR3 reads CASSSGQGLDEQYF. CDR3 DNA sequence: TGCGCCAGCAGCTCCGGACAGGGTTTGGACGAGCAGTACTTC.

This clone has ten or more counts. The V and J genes are TRBV18 and TRBJ1-1; 8 positions match TRBD1. J lost 7 bases, V lost 6 bases, and 13 bases had no gene match. CDR1 and CDR2 from the germline V gene are KGHSH and LQKENI. The CDR3 has 15 residues. In DNA form, the CDR3 reads TGTGCCAGCTCCGGTGGACAGGGAGGTTGGGGTGAAGCTTTCTTT. This gives the protein CASSGGQGGWGEAFF.

The CDR3 region has the DNA TGTGCCAGCAGCTTAATTAATGAAGCTTTCTTT. Translating gives CASSLINEAFF. The chain links TRBV7-9 to TRBJ1-1; D ambiguous. Germline loops: CDR1 SEHNR, CDR2 FQNEAQ (reference sequence). This CDR3 has 11 residues. V was shortened by 2 bases and J by 7 bases, with 5 bases between the two germline ends.

The J gene is TRBJ2-5, the V gene TRBV9; 8 bases map to TRBD1. The junction had 8 bases not matched to a gene; V was cut back by 4 bases and J by 3 bases. Per the germline V gene, CDR1 is SGDLS and CDR2 is YYNGEE. The CDR3 has 15 amino acids. CDR3 residues: CASSTRQGLEETQYF. DNA for the CDR3: TGTGCCAGCAGCACTCGACAGGGGCTGGAAGAGACCCAGTACTTC.

The chain uses TRBV18 and TRBJ1-1; D is perhaps TRBD1 (6 bases). V lost 5 bases to trimming and J lost 1 base, with 8 bases between them. The V gene's germline CDR1 is KGHSH and CDR2 LQKENI. The CDR3 consists of 13 residues. CDR3 amino acids: CASSGQKNTEAFF. CDR3 sequence (DNA): TGTGCCAGCTCAGGACAGAAGAACACTGAAGCTTTCTTT.

The V and J genes are TRBV11-3 and TRBJ2-7; 7 nucleotides match TRBD2. Germline V gene lookup returns CDR1 SGHNT and CDR2 YENEEA. Trimming took 5 bases from V and 6 from J; bases not matched to a gene: 10. This CDR3 is 14 amino acids long. The CDR3 bases are TGTGCCAGCAGCCCCCCGGGGGGTAATGGCGAGCAGTACTTC. It specifies CASSPPGGNGEQYF.

The CDR3 coding sequence is TGTGCCATCCTTGACAGCTATGGTGAAAAACTGTTTTTT. Amino acid sequence: CAILDSYGEKLFF. This chain uses TRBV10-3 with TRBJ1-4; a possible D gene is TRBD1 (5 bases). The germline V gene encodes CDR1 ENHRY and CDR2 SYGVKD. This CDR3 comprises 13 residues. Trimming left V 8 bases short and J 7 bases short, with 14 bases between.

This clone was seen just once. The chain recombines TRBV5-3 with TRBJ1-2; 7 bases align to TRBD1. TRBV5-3 is classed as an ORF, of uncertain function. J lost 3 bases, V lost 0 bases, and 8 bases had no gene match. This CDR3 comprises 16 residues. For the CDR3, the DNA is TGTGCCAGAAGCTTGGAAAGCAGGGGGTACTACTATGGCTACACCTTC. It specifies CARSLESRGYYYGYTF.

V gene TRBV9 combines with J gene TRBJ2-5; 11 bases align to TRBD1. CDR1 is SGDLS and CDR2 is YYNGEE in the germline V gene. This CDR3 is built from 14 residues. Trimming at V came to 3 bases and at J to 6 bases, leaving 4 bases not matched to a gene. The CDR3 is CASSGEDRGQTQYF. DNA for the CDR3: TGTGCCAGCAGCGGAGAGGACAGGGGGCAGACCCAGTACTTC.

This chain connects TRBV13 to TRBJ2-7; D may be TRBD2 (6 bases). This CDR3 contains 15 residues. The V end was cut by 3 bases, the J end by 1 base, with 13 bases between. From germline, CDR1 is PRHDT and CDR2 FYEKMQ (reference sequence). The CDR3 DNA follows: TGTGCCAGCAGCTTTACGGGAGTAAGTTCCTACGAGCAGTACTTC. It codes for CASSFTGVSSYEQYF. Together with reference TRBV13 and TRBJ2-7, the CDR3 gives the full variable domain: AAGVIQSPRHLIKEKRETATLKCYPIPRHDTVYWYQQGPGQDPQFLISFYEKMQSDKGSIPDRFSAQQFSDYHSELNMSSLELGDSALYFCASSFTGVSSYEQYFGPGTRLTVT.

The chain links TRBV7-3 to TRBJ2-1; 8 bases are a match to TRBD2. Germline trimming cut 2 bases from V and 2 bases from J; bases unmatched to any gene: 2. The CDR3 is 15 residues long. The germline CDR1 and CDR2 sequences are SGHTA and FQGTGA. The CDR3 sequence: CASSLLAGAYNEQFF. CDR3 bases: TGTGCCAGCAGCTTACTAGCGGGCGCCTACAATGAGCAGTTCTTC.

This clone was found a few times. J is TRBJ2-1 and V is TRBV5-1, with D maybe TRBD2 (5 bases). Germline-derived CDR1 and CDR2 are SGHRS and YFSETQ. CDR3 size: 15 residues. V lost 0 bases, J lost 8 bases, and 15 bases lay in between. The CDR3, as DNA: TGCGCCAGCAGCTTGGAGGGCTCTTTGGGAGATGAGCAGTTCTTC. It codes for CASSLEGSLGDEQFF. Full variable domain (rest looked up from reference TRBV5-1 and TRBJ2-1): KAGVTQTPRYLIKTRGQQVTLSCSPISGHRSVSWYQQTPGQGLQFLFEYFSETQRNKGNFPGRFSGRQFSNSRSEMNVSTLELGDSALYLCASSLEGSLGDEQFFGPGTRLTVL.

The chain is built from TRBV27 and TRBJ2-7, with 7 bases lining up with TRBD1. Germline V gene sequence: CDR1 MNHEY, CDR2 SMNVEV (reference sequence). The CDR3 sequence is 14 residues long. With V trimmed by 5 bases and J by 0 bases, 4 bases remained unmatched. The CDR3 DNA reads as TGTGCCAGCAGTATACAGGGGTCCTCCTACGAGCAGTACTTC. Its protein is CASSIQGSSYEQYF.

The rearrangement uses TRBV7-9 and TRBJ2-7; 10 nucleotides match TRBD2. The CDR3 runs 14 residues. Trimming at V came to 5 bases and at J to 3 bases, leaving 4 bases not matched to a gene. Per the germline V gene, CDR1 is SEHNR and CDR2 is FQNEAQ (reference sequence). The CDR3 nucleotides read TGTGCCAGCAGCCTTCGGACTAGCGGCTACGAGCAGTACTTC. This gives the protein CASSLRTSGYEQYF.